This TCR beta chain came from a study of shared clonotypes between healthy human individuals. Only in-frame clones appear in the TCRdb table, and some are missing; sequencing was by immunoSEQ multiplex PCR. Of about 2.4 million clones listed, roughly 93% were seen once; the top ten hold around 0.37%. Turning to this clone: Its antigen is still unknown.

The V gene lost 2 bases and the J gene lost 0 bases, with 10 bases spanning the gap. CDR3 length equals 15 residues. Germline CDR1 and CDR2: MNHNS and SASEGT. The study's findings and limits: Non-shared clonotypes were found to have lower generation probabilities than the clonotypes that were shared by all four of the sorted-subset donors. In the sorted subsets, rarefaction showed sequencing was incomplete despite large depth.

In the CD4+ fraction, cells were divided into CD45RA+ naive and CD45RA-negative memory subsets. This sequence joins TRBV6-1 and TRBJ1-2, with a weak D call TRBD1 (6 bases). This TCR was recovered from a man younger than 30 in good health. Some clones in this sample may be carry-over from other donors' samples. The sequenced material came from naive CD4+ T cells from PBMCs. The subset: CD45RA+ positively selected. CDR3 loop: CASSESGAANYGYTF. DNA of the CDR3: TGTGCCAGCAGTGAATCGGGGGCGGCTAACTATGGCTACACCTTC.